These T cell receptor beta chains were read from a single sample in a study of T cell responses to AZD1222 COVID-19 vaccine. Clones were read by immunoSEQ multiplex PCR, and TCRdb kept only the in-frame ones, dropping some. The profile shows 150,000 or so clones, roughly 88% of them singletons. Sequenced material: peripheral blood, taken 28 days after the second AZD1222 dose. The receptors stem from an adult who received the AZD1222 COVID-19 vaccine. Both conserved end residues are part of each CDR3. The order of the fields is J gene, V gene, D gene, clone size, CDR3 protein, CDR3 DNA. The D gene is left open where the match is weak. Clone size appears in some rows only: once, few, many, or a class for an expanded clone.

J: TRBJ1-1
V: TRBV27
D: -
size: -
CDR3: CASSSVDRNMNTEAFF
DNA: TGTGCCAGCAGTTCAGTGGACAGAAACATGAACACTGAAGCTTTCTTT

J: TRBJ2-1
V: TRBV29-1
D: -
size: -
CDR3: CSVEEIWVNEQFF
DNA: TGCAGCGTTGAAGAGATCTGGGTAAATGAGCAGTTCTTC

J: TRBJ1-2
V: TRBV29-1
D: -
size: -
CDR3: CSLGADYGYTF
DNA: TGCAGCCTGGGGGCGGACTATGGCTACACCTTC

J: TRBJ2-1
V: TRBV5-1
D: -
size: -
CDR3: CASRPERAQTGNNEQFF
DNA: TGCGCCAGCAGGCCTGAGAGGGCTCAGACAGGCAACAATGAGCAGTTCTTC

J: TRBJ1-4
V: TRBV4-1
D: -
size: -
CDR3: CASSQQGTNEKLFF
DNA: TGCGCCAGCAGCCAACAGGGGACTAATGAAAAACTGTTTTTT

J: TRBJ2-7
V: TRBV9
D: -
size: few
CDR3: CASSVGGGQREQYF
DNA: TGTGCCAGCAGCGTAGGTGGGGGGCAGAGGGAGCAGTACTTC

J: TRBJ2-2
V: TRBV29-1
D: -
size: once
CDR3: CSVATSNTGELFF
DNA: TGCAGCGTTGCTACTAGTAACACCGGGGAGCTGTTTTTT

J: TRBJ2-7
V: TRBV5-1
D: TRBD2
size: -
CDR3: CASSFGTSGREQYF
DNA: TGCGCCAGCAGCTTTGGGACTAGCGGCCGCGAGCAGTACTTC

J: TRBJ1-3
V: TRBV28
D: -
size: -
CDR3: CASIPGGPSGNTIYF
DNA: TGTGCCAGCATCCCCGGAGGGCCCTCTGGAAACACCATATATTTT

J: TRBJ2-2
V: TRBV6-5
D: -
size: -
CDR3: CATRRDPGTGELFF
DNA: TGTGCCACCCGGCGCGACCCGGGCACCGGGGAGCTGTTTTTT

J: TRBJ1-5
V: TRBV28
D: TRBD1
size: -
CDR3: CASRLQGAIYQPQHF
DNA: TGTGCCAGCAGGCTACAGGGGGCTATTTATCAGCCCCAGCATTTT

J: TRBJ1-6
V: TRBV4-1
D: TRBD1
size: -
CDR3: CASSGGQGKNSPLHF
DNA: TGCGCCAGCAGCGGTGGACAGGGTAAAAATTCACCCCTCCACTTT

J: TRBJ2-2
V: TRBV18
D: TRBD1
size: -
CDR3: CASSPTGGGTGELFF
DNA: TGTGCCAGCTCACCAACAGGGGGCGGCACCGGGGAGCTGTTTTTT

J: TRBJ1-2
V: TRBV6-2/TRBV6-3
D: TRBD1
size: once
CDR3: CASSTSTGSYNGYTF
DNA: TGTGCCAGCAGTACCTCGACAGGGAGTTATAATGGCTACACCTTC

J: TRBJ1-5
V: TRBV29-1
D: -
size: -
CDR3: CSVAGLNQPQHF
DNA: TGCAGCGTTGCGGGCCTCAATCAGCCCCAGCATTTT

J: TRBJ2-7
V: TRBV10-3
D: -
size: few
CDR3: CAISDRDDGLSLSYEQYF
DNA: TGTGCCATCAGTGACCGCGACGATGGATTATCTCTCTCCTACGAGCAGTACTTC

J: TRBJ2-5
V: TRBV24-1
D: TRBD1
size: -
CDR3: CATSDSDRDQETQYF
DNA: TGTGCCACCAGTGATAGTGACAGGGACCAAGAGACCCAGTACTTC

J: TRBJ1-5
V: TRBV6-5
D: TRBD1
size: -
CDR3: CASIQGARQPQHF
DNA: TGTGCCAGCATACAGGGGGCGCGTCAGCCCCAGCATTTT

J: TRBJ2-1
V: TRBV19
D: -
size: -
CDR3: CASSLLMGSYNEQFF
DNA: TGTGCCAGTAGTCTCCTTATGGGATCCTACAATGAGCAGTTCTTC

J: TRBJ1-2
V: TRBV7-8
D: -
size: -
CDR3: CASSPTRALFYGYTF
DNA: TGTGCCAGCAGCCCGACTCGGGCACTGTTCTATGGCTACACCTTC

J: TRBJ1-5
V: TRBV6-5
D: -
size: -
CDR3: CASSHGGLNQPQHF
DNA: TGTGCCAGCAGTCACGGGGGGCTGAATCAGCCCCAGCATTTT

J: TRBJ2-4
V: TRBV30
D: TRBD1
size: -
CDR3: CAWSTTGTGDIQYF
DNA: TGTGCCTGGAGTACCACCGGGACAGGTGACATTCAGTACTTC

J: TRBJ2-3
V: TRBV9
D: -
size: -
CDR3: CASSSVDISTDTQYF
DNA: TGTGCCAGTTCTTCGGTCGATATTAGCACAGATACGCAGTATTTT

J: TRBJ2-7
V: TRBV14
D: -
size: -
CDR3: CASSQDPRDYEQYF
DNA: TGTGCCAGCAGCCAAGATCCTCGGGACTACGAGCAGTACTTC

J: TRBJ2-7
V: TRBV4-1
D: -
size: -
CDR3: CASSQAGFGYEQYF
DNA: TGCGCCAGCAGCCAAGCCGGGTTCGGTTACGAGCAGTACTTC

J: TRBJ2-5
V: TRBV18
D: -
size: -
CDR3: CASSAGLSGTQYF
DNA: TGTGCCAGCTCAGCTGGACTCTCAGGGACCCAGTACTTC

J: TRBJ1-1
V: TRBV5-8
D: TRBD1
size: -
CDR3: CASSLRDRGPTEAFF
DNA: TGTGCCAGCAGCCTGCGGGACAGGGGGCCCACTGAAGCTTTCTTT

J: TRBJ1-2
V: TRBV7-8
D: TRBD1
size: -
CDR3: CASSPRTGGVNDYGYTF
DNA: TGTGCCAGCAGCCCTCGGACAGGGGGTGTTAATGACTATGGCTACACCTTC

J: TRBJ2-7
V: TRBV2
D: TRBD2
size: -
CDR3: CASSDEAAGGYNYEQYF
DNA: TGTGCCAGCAGTGATGAAGCGGCGGGGGGTTATAACTACGAGCAGTACTTC

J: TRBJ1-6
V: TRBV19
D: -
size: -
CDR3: CASSIPGSNSPLHF
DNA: TGTGCCAGTAGTATCCCAGGGAGCAATTCACCCCTCCACTTT

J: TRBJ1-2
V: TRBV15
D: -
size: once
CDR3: CATSRNSGDGYTF
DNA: TGTGCCACCAGCCGCAATTCGGGGGACGGCTACACCTTC

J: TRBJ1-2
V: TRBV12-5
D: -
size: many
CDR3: CASGLGLPYGYTF
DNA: TGTGCTAGTGGTTTGGGTCTTCCCTATGGCTACACCTTC

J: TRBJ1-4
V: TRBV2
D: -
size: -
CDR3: CASSGNSYGNEKLFF
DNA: TGTGCCAGCAGTGGTAACAGCTATGGTAATGAAAAACTGTTTTTT

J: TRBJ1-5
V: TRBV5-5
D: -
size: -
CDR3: CASSFWGEGNQPQHF
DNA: TGTGCCAGCAGCTTTTGGGGGGAGGGCAATCAGCCCCAGCATTTT

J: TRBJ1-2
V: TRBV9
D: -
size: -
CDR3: CASSPTPGGAYGYTF
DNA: TGTGCCAGCAGCCCAACCCCGGGAGGGGCCTATGGCTACACCTTC

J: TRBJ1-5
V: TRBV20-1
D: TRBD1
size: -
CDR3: CSASGTGDQPQHF
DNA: TGCAGTGCTAGTGGGACAGGGGATCAGCCCCAGCATTTT

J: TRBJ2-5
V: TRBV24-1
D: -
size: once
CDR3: CATSDATAQAQYF
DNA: TGTGCCACCAGTGATGCAACGGCTCAGGCCCAGTACTTC

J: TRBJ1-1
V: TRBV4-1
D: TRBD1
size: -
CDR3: CASSPKTGGVEDTEAFF
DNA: TGCGCCAGCAGCCCCAAAACAGGGGGAGTGGAGGACACTGAAGCTTTCTTT

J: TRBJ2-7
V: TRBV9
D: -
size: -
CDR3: CASSVGSGQQYF
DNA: TGTGCCAGCAGCGTTGGGTCAGGACAGCAGTACTTC

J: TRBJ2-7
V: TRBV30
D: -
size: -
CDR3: CAWSIHVTIEQYF
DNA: TGTGCCTGGAGTATCCACGTAACGATAGAGCAGTACTTC

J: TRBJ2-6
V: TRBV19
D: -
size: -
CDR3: CASSIYLSGANVLTF
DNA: TGTGCCAGTAGTATATACCTCTCTGGGGCCAACGTCCTGACTTTC

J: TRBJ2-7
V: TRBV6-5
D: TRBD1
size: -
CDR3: CASRMDRGPGEQYF
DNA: TGTGCCAGCAGGATGGACAGGGGGCCAGGGGAGCAGTACTTC

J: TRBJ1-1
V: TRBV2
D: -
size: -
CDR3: CASGGGGGTEAFF
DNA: TGTGCCAGTGGGGGCGGGGGAGGTACTGAAGCTTTCTTT

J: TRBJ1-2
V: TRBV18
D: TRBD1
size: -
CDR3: CASSRQGSGYTF
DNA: TGTGCCAGCTCACGACAGGGTTCTGGCTACACCTTC

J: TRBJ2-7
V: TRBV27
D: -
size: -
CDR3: CASSLSGYKTLNEQYF
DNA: TGTGCCAGCAGTTTATCGGGGTATAAGACTCTAAACGAGCAGTACTTC

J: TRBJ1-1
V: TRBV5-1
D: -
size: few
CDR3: CASSLGPNDKAFF
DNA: TGCGCCAGCAGCTTAGGTCCAAATGACAAAGCTTTCTTT

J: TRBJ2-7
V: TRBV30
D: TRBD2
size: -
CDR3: CAWSVGTIQYEQYF
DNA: TGTGCCTGGAGCGTGGGGACTATACAGTACGAGCAGTACTTC

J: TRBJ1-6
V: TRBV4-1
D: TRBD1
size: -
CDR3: CASSQVSQGRFSPLHF
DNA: TGCGCCAGCAGCCAAGTTTCACAGGGGAGGTTTTCACCCCTCCACTTT

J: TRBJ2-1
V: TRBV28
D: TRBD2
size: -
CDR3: CASSFRFGTSGKGEQFF
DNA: TGTGCCAGCAGTTTTCGATTCGGGACTAGCGGGAAGGGAGAGCAGTTCTTC

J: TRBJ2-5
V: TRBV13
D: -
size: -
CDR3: CASSPLGGLGPQYF
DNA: TGTGCCAGCAGCCCCCTGGGGGGCCTAGGGCCCCAGTACTTC

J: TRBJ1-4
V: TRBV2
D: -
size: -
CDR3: CASRRGGAAEKLFF
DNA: TGTGCCAGCCGCCGGGGTGGGGCCGCTGAAAAACTGTTTTTT

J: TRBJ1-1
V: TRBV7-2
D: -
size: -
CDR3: CASSLGGMGNTEAFF
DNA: TGTGCCAGCAGCTTAGGGGGGATGGGGAACACTGAAGCTTTCTTT

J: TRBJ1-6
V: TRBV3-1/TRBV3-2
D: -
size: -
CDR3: CASSPAYAGLHSPLHF
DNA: TGTGCCAGCAGCCCCGCCTATGCGGGTTTGCATTCACCCCTCCACTTT

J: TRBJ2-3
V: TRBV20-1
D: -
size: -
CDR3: CSASFGTQYF
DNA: TGCAGTGCTAGTTTCGGTACGCAGTATTTT

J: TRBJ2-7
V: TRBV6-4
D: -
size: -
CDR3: CASSEGTATRLYF
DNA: TGTGCCAGCAGTGAAGGCACGGCGACAAGGCTGTACTTC

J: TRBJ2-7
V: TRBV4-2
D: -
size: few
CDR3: CASSQDPRDSYEQYF
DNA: TGTGCCAGCAGCCAAGACCCCAGGGACTCCTACGAGCAGTACTTC

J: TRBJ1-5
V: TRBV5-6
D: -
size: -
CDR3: CASSLEGWRANQPQHF
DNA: TGTGCCAGCAGCTTGGAGGGGTGGCGGGCCAATCAGCCCCAGCATTTT